The 19 T cell receptor beta chains reported below all come from one sample, sequenced in a study of shared clonotypes between healthy human individuals. Method: immunoSEQ multiplex PCR; TCRdb's copy keeps in-frame clones and lacks some. This sample has a few million clones, with around nine tenths found just once. Sequenced: naive CD4+ T cells sorted from blood. Regarding subset: CD45RA+ positively selected. Receptors were obtained from a man between 18 and 35 years old in good health.

The gene calls are TRBV27 and TRBJ1-1; maybe TRBD1 (5 bases). V was shortened by 10 bases and J by 2 bases, with 14 bases between the two germline ends. This CDR3 comprises 13 residues. Germline V gene data show CDR1 as MNHEY and CDR2 as SMNVEV (reference sequence). Written as DNA, the CDR3 is TGTGCCACCCGTGGGGGAAGTAACACTGAAGCTTTCTTT. It encodes CATRGGSNTEAFF.

About this clone itself: Within the sample, other DNA sequences also encode this same CDR3. V gene TRBV10-3 combines with J gene TRBJ2-7, with D perhaps TRBD2 (6 bases). The CDR3 runs to 12 residues. Germline V lookup: CDR1 ENHRY, CDR2 SYGVKD. The ends were cut back, 6 bases at V and 7 bases at J, with 13 bases in the middle. CDR3 sequence (DNA): TGTGCCATCAGCGGGGGTTTGGGGGAGCAGTACTTC. This sequence encodes CAISGGLGEQYF.

The chain recombines TRBV5-5 with TRBJ2-3; a possible D gene is TRBD2 (5 bases). Trimming removed 2 bases from V and 2 bases from J, with 12 bases in between. The CDR3 totals 15 residues. Looked up from germline, CDR1 is SGHKS and CDR2 is YYEKEE (reference sequence). The CDR3 DNA sequence: TGTGCCAGCAGCTTTACGGGGAGTCCCACAGATACGCAGTATTTT. Its protein product is CASSFTGSPTDTQYF.

A note on this clone: This same CDR3 is encoded by further DNA sequences in the sample. CDR3 coding DNA: TGCGCCAGCAGCTCGGGCCAGAACTATGGCTACACCTTC. Protein: CASSSGQNYGYTF. The rearrangement uses TRBV5-1 and TRBJ1-2; the D is unclear. This CDR3 contains 13 residues. V shed 3 bases and J shed 2 bases, with 8 bases lying between them. Germline lookup yields CDR1 SGHRS and CDR2 YFSETQ.

The chain employs TRBV30 and TRBJ2-5, with D perhaps matching TRBD1 (5 bases). The length of the CDR3 is 14 residues. Germline CDR1 is GTSNPN and CDR2 is SVGIG (reference sequence). Trimming removed 3 bases at V and 6 bases at J, with 17 bases between. For the CDR3, the DNA is TGTGCCTGGAGCAAAGGTTGGGCAGGGCAGACCCAGTACTTC. It specifies CAWSKGWAGQTQYF. Full variable domain (remainder filled in from reference TRBV30 and TRBJ2-5): SQTIHQWPATLVQPVGSPLSLECTVEGTSNPNLYWYRQAAGRGLQLLFYSVGIGQISSEVPQNLSASRPQDRQFILSSKKLLLSDSGFYLCAWSKGWAGQTQYFGPGTRLLVL.

This chain links TRBV6-1 with TRBJ1-2, with D unclear. The germline V and J ends were trimmed by 10 bases and 1 base, with 7 bases remaining between them. Looked up from germline, CDR1 is MNHNS and CDR2 is SASEGT. The CDR3 extends over 11 amino acids. CDR3: CATRSNYGYTF. The DNA of the CDR3 is TGTGCCACCAGGAGTAACTATGGCTACACCTTC.

This clone appeared once. The chain employs TRBV6-5 and TRBJ1-4; D is unresolved. V was pared by 4 bases and J by 7 bases, with 16 bases between. The CDR3 length is 15 residues. Germline CDR1 is MNHEY and CDR2 is SVGAGI. CDR3 amino acids: CASSSARRRGEKLFF. The CDR3 DNA reads as TGTGCCAGCAGTTCCGCTAGGAGGCGAGGTGAAAAACTGTTTTTT.

The chain uses TRBV19 and TRBJ2-4, with 12 bases identical to TRBD1. Losses at the gene ends were 9 bases for V and 11 bases for J; bases not matched to a gene: 8. CDR1 and CDR2 (germline): LNHDA, SQIVND (reference sequence). The CDR3 has 13 residues. The CDR3 region is CASAGTGGFVQYF. For the CDR3, the DNA is TGTGCCAGCGCCGGGACAGGGGGCTTTGTTCAGTACTTC.

The V gene is TRBV6-6, the J gene TRBJ2-7, with 7 nucleotides matching TRBD1. The CDR3 is 12 amino acids. V gave up 5 bases and J gave up 4 bases; unmatched junction bases: 2. Germline CDR1 MNHNY, CDR2 SVGAGI (reference sequence). DNA for the CDR3: TGTGCCAGCAGTAAGACAGGGTACGAGCAGTACTTC. The encoded protein is CASSKTGYEQYF.

The rearrangement uses TRBV11-2 and TRBJ2-1, with D perhaps matching TRBD2 (5 bases). The germline CDR1 and CDR2 sequences are SGHAT and FQNNGV. V was pared by 5 bases and J by 3 bases, with 11 bases between. The CDR3 loop spans 14 amino acids. CDR3 amino acids: CASSLAGIYNEQFF. The CDR3 coding sequence is TGTGCCAGCAGCCTTGCCGGGATCTACAATGAGCAGTTCTTC.

This chain joins TRBV6-5 and TRBJ1-2; 8 positions agree with TRBD1. The CDR3 has 13 residues. With 4 bases clipped from V and 8 bases from J, the junction kept 6 bases outside the gene matches. CDR1 and CDR2 from the germline V gene are MNHEY and SVGAGI. The CDR3 bases are TGTGCCAGCAGTTCCCTGACAGGGGTCGGCTACACCTTC. Protein product: CASSSLTGVGYTF.

The V call is TRBV5-1, the J call TRBJ2-3; TRBD2 matches at 12 bases. Per the germline V gene, CDR1 is SGHRS and CDR2 is YFSETQ. With V trimmed by 0 bases and J by 6 bases, 2 bases remained unmatched. The CDR3 runs 15 residues. CDR3 residues: CASSLASGGVDTQYF. The CDR3 DNA reads TGCGCCAGCAGCTTGGCTAGCGGGGGGGTTGATACGCAGTATTTT. The whole variable domain, remainder taken from reference TRBV5-1 and TRBJ2-3, is KAGVTQTPRYLIKTRGQQVTLSCSPISGHRSVSWYQQTPGQGLQFLFEYFSETQRNKGNFPGRFSGRQFSNSRSEMNVSTLELGDSALYLCASSLASGGVDTQYFGPGTRLTVL.

The chain uses TRBV30 and TRBJ2-7; D is uncertain. V lost 3 bases, J lost 3 bases, and 9 bases lay in between. Germline V gives CDR1 GTSNPN, CDR2 SVGIG (reference sequence). The length of the CDR3 is 12 residues. CDR3 amino acids: CAWSHTLYEQYF. The DNA for the CDR3 is TGTGCCTGGAGCCATACACTCTACGAGCAGTACTTC. The entire variable domain, with the rest obtained from reference TRBV30 and TRBJ2-7, is as follows: SQTIHQWPATLVQPVGSPLSLECTVEGTSNPNLYWYRQAAGRGLQLLFYSVGIGQISSEVPQNLSASRPQDRQFILSSKKLLLSDSGFYLCAWSHTLYEQYFGPGTRLTVT.

A note on this clone: Germline is not matched at one junction end, which may reflect a read error. The chain couples TRBV7-8 to TRBJ2-7; 9 nucleotides align to TRBD2. The CDR3 is 14 amino acids. Germline loops: CDR1 SGHVS, CDR2 FQNEAQ. CDR3 sequence reads: CASSLRLAEREEFF. CDR3 in DNA: TGTGCCAGCAGCTTACGGCTCGCCGAGCGGGAGGAGTTCTTC. The full variable domain, rest sourced from reference TRBV7-8 and TRBJ2-7, is GAGVSQSPRYKVAKRGQDVALRCDPISGHVSLFWYQQALGQGPEFLTYFQNEAQLDKSGLPSDRFFAERPEGSVSTLKIQRTQQEDSAVYLCASSLRLAEREEFFGPGTRLTVT.

The count of this clone is one. This sequence joins TRBV10-1 and TRBJ2-5; no reliable D call. Trimming took off 2 bases at V and 4 bases at J, with 8 bases between the two ends. Per germline, CDR1 WNHNN and CDR2 SYGVQD (reference sequence). This CDR3 contains 13 residues. The CDR3 DNA reads TGCGCCAGCAGTGAGCGTTTACGAGAGACCCAGTACTTC. Amino acid sequence: CASSERLRETQYF.

Note on this clone: Other nucleotide sequences from this sample produce the same CDR3. This chain connects TRBV18 to TRBJ2-2; 8 bases agree with TRBD1. There are 15 residues in the CDR3. Germline loops: CDR1 KGHSH, CDR2 LQKENI. V gave up 3 bases and J gave up 1 base; unmatched junction bases: 1. The CDR3 loop is CASSPGQGNTGELFF. CDR3 bases: TGTGCCAGCTCACCCGGACAGGGGAACACCGGGGAGCTGTTTTTT.

The V call is TRBV6-5, the J call TRBJ1-4; D remains ambiguous. This CDR3 has 12 amino acids. V was cut by 4 bases and J by 8 bases, with 8 bases left in between. Germline V gene lookup returns CDR1 MNHEY and CDR2 SVGAGI. As DNA, the CDR3 is TGTGCCAGCAGTTCCGGGTGGGAAAAACTGTTTTTT. It specifies CASSSGWEKLFF.

The chain recombines TRBV6-5 with TRBJ2-1, with 7 bases fitting TRBD2. With V trimmed by 6 bases and J by 7 bases, 12 bases remained unmatched. This CDR3 comprises 15 residues. CDR1 and CDR2 (germline): MNHEY, SVGAGI. The CDR3 region has the DNA TGTGCCAGCAGGGTCGGGACTAAACGGGCAAATGAGCAGTTCTTC. It translates to CASRVGTKRANEQFF.

Here the CDR3 DNA reads TGCGCCAGCAGCCCCCCACTAGCGGGAGGGCCGGCTACCGGGGAGCTGTTTTTT. Its translation is CASSPPLAGGPATGELFF. V and J are TRBV5-1 and TRBJ2-2; 13 nucleotides align to TRBD2. The germline V gene encodes CDR1 SGHRS and CDR2 YFSETQ. J gave up 5 bases and V 4 bases, and 11 bases lay outside the gene matches. CDR3 length: 18 residues.